This T cell receptor beta chain was identified in a study of T cell responses to AZD1222 COVID-19 vaccine. Produced via immunoSEQ multiplex PCR; TCRdb's table is partial and in-frame only. This table has over 100,000 clones, over 80% appearing once. The CDR3 is made up of 15 amino acids. With 3 bases removed from V and 0 bases from J, the gap between germline ends came to 10 bases. Per the germline V gene, CDR1 is SEHNR and CDR2 is FQNEAQ (reference sequence). This specimen was peripheral blood, taken on day 0 of AZD1222 vaccination. This rearrangement joins TRBV7-9 to TRBJ2-3; tentatively, D is TRBD1 (6 bases). The clonotype was recovered from an adult in good health. The CDR3 is CASSLTGLSTDTQYF. The CDR3 nucleotides are TGTGCCAGCAGCTTGACAGGACTTAGCACAGATACGCAGTATTTT. Full variable domain (remainder filled in from reference TRBV7-9 and TRBJ2-3): DTGVSQNPRHKITKRGQNVTFRCDPISEHNRLYWYRQTLGQGPEFLTYFQNEAQLEKSRLLSDRFSAERPKGSFSTLEIQRTEQGDSAMYLCASSLTGLSTDTQYFGPGTRLTVL.